This T cell receptor beta chain was found in a study of blood T cell repertoires in COVID-19. Background on the study: From T cells, B-cell-depleted T cells, or PBMCs came the material, which was cDNA or gDNA.

The repertoire was sequenced with immunoSEQ multiplex PCR; TCRdb's copy has only in-frame clones and lacks some. The sample has about 75,000 clones, more than 70% seen once; the top ten hold roughly a fifth. The CDR3 extends over 12 amino acids. V was pared by 8 bases and J by 3 bases, with 10 bases between. The receptor's source is a human donor in a cohort sampled during active COVID-19. The chain employs TRBV12-3 or TRBV12-4 and TRBJ1-1; D is uncertain. The specimen sequenced was peripheral blood. The DNA of the CDR3 is TGTGCCAGCTCCTTAAGCTACACTGAAGCTTTCTTT. It translates to CASSLSYTEAFF.